This T cell receptor (beta chain) was recovered during a study of T cells in Graves' hyperthyroidism and ophthalmopathy (dated by TCRdb to the late 2010s). In the study overall: Peripheral blood was sampled at the time of initial diagnosis, prior to any treatment. To identify distinguishing TCR V-J signatures, a discovery cohort of around 100 patients was used, comprising 40 to 45 with Graves' ophthalmopathy and approximately 58 with stable Graves' hyperthyroidism. An independent validation cohort of fewer than 20 hyperthyroidism patients and about 16 patients who later progressed to ophthalmopathy tested prospective prediction of ophthalmopathy. For training and testing, the 100 or so patients in the discovery cohort were randomly divided in a 7:3 ratio. In addition, the study compared T-cell repertoires in thyroid tissue and in blood from roughly 6 Graves' hyperthyroidism patients. After blood sampling, hyperthyroidism patients were treated with methimazole at a starting dose of 30 mg daily, and ophthalmopathy patients were treated with high-dose intravenous methylprednisolone. TCR Vbeta CDR3 sequencing of 140 or so peripheral blood samples (fewer than 45 ophthalmopathy, about 74 hyperthyroidism and approximately 17 progressor patients) is reported in the paper. Findings and caveats that apply to the study as a whole: In validation, the model predicted progression to ophthalmopathy a median of about 6 months before onset, with over 55% sensitivity and 72.22% specificity. A 13 V-J signature model separated ophthalmopathy from stable hyperthyroidism, with roughly 88% sensitivity and roughly 84% specificity in cross-validation and 80%/75% in testing. Most expanded thyroid clonotypes (frequency above 0.001) were also detected in blood, suggesting blood repertoires may reflect thyroid immune responses. Sample size was not statistically predetermined, and blinding of investigators to group allocation was not performed.

Many counts were recorded for this clonotype. Its antigen specificity is not known. No base quality values were provided; no much bigger clone lies one nucleotide off. Graves' hyperthyroidism was defined as stable when no progression to ophthalmopathy occurred over 18 months of follow-up. Hyperthyroidism patients were aged 18 to 65 years and newly diagnosed, with disease duration of less than 2 months. Any patient with an uncontrolled infection, another autoimmune disease, pregnancy or lactation was excluded. Diagnoses were based on clinical symptoms, serum thyroxine and TRAb, thyroid ultrasound and orbital computed tomography. PBMCs were separated from roughly 9.6 ml of fresh peripheral blood using Ficoll-Paque density gradient centrifugation. Trizol reagent was used to extract total RNA, and RNA quality was then checked on an Agilent 2100 Bioanalyzer. The CDR3 goes from the cysteine to the phenylalanine over 14 residues. The entry retains the CDR3 DNA only, 42 bases that are in frame from base 1. Deletion took 3 bases off V and 0 bases off J, with a span of 9 bases between the germline ends.

TCR beta CDR3 regions were amplified from RNA transcripts. A first-round RT-PCR of the TCR CDR3 used the HTBI primer set with the Qiagen OneStep RT-PCR kit. Libraries were constructed in a second round of multiplex PCR, after which size selection and purification were performed. Libraries were sequenced paired-end with 100 bp reads on an Illumina HiSeq2000. In the paper's pipeline: SOAPnuke was used to process the raw data, removing reads that contained adapters or uncalled bases, had a mean Phred below 15, or lacked an exact match to the constant primer or identifier. High-quality paired reads were merged using COPE v1.2.5, and each unique nucleotide sequence was defined as a clonotype. MiTCR v1.1 was used to align clonotypes to the IMGT TRBV, TRBD and TRBJ reference segments. The analysis included only V-J combinations with a frequency above 0.0001, which together covered approximately 99% of the repertoires. The TCS score was defined as the ratio of F50 (clonal expansion) to E x V (chaos), calculated using BLOSUM62-based TCRdist between CDR3 peptides within each V-J. Welch's t-statistics and random forest reduced around 520 V-J features to roughly 13, which were used in a naive Bayes classifier (R e1071). The public reads were run again by TCRdb, first through fastp at Q25 and then through MiXCR, and only productive beta chains were kept. Every CDR3 protein is listed once, alongside the most common genes and DNA of its rows. The V and J calls, along with clone size, are taken from TCRdb and not from the paper's own processing. The sample yields approximately 200,000 distinct CDR3 sequences; around 20% were counted once. About 41% of the sample belongs to the ten largest clones.

Sequencing input: blood. The receptor comes from a man aged 40-50 years with Graves' hyperthyroidism. In this chain, TRBV12-3 or TRBV12-4 is recombined with TRBJ2-7; the D gene is possibly TRBD1 or TRBD2, each agreeing over 5 bases. The DNA reads TGTGCCAGCAGTTTCGGGACGAGCTCCTACGAGCAGTACTTC. It specifies CASSFGTSSYEQYF.